This entry lists 18 T cell receptor beta chains sequenced from one sample in a study of T cell repertoires in cytomegalovirus infection (dated by TCRdb to about 2019). Their cognate antigens are unknown. TCRdb records Illumina HiSeq 1500 as the sequencer. TCRdb reprocessed the public reads (quality trimming at Q25 with fastp, clone calling with MiXCR) and kept in-frame beta chains. Rows are combined by CDR3 protein, so each entry shows the most common genes and DNA. This sample is represented by some 99,000 distinct CDR3 sequences; 25% to 35% of them were singletons. The ten largest clones represent 81% of the sample. The sample's treatment or condition label is to be understood as: in vitro stimulation with specific CMV peptide epitopes to enrich CMV-specific T cells. The specimen was CD8+ T cells from cultured PBMCs, collected from culture after CMV antigen stimulation. All receptors come from a human donor in good health (CMV status not recorded). Some clones in this sample may be carry-over from other donors' samples.

The V gene is TRBV4-1, the J gene TRBJ2-1; D perhaps matches TRBD2 (6 bases). The CDR3 is 16 amino acids. Trimming removed 4 bases from V and 8 bases from J, with 21 bases in between. Germline V CDR1 and CDR2: MGHRA, YSYEKL. The CDR3 bases are TGCGCCAGCAGCCCGGGGTGGACGCGGGGAGGCGATGAGCAGTTCTTC. It translates to CASSPGWTRGGDEQFF.

This chain joins TRBV19 and TRBJ2-3; D gene ambiguous. This CDR3 has 16 residues. Germline V lookup: CDR1 LNHDA, CDR2 SQIVND (reference sequence). V gave up 1 base and J gave up 0 bases, with 11 bases separating them. CDR3 coding DNA: TGTGCCAGTAGTATAGGGATTTCTAGAAGCACAGATACGCAGTATTTT. The encoded protein is CASSIGISRSTDTQYF.

This clonotype was seen at least ten times. The CDR3: CASSPDVGGEQYF. As DNA, the CDR3 is TGTGCCAGCAGCCCTGACGTAGGTGGCGAGCAGTACTTC. The chain joins TRBV7-2 to TRBJ2-7; no clear D. Trimming stripped 5 bases from V and 6 bases from J, with 14 bases between. There are 13 residues in the CDR3. Germline CDR1 SGHTA, CDR2 FQGNSA.

The chain links TRBV27 to TRBJ2-7, with TRBD2 as a possible D gene (6 bases). With 6 bases removed from V and 1 base from J, the gap between germline ends came to 7 bases. The germline CDR1 and CDR2 sequences are MNHEY and SMNVEV (reference sequence). The CDR3 is 12 amino acids. This CDR3 is CASSGGSYEQYF. In nucleotides, the CDR3 is TGTGCCAGCAGCGGGGGTTCCTACGAGCAGTACTTC.

This chain connects TRBV19 to TRBJ2-1; 7 bases map to TRBD1. The length of the CDR3 is 15 residues. The V and J ends lost 5 bases and 5 bases, in that order; junction bases with no gene match: 9. Germline V gene sequence: CDR1 LNHDA, CDR2 SQIVND (reference sequence). The CDR3 sequence: CASSPLGGQDNEQFF. DNA of the CDR3: TGTGCCAGTAGTCCACTGGGTGGACAGGACAATGAGCAGTTCTTC.

The chain couples TRBV5-1 to TRBJ2-1; D remains unclear. Germline CDR1 reads SGHRS; CDR2 reads YFSETQ. The CDR3 contains 12 residues. The V and J ends lost 4 bases and 6 bases respectively, with 8 bases between them. CDR3 DNA sequence: TGCGCCAGCAGCGCCGGGTTCAATGAGCAGTTCTTC. Amino acids: CASSAGFNEQFF.

This clonotype was seen only a few times. The V call is TRBV27, the J call TRBJ1-2; D unresolved. Germline CDR1 and CDR2: MNHEY and SMNVEV (reference sequence). This CDR3 contains 13 residues. The ends were cut back, 2 bases at V and 2 bases at J, with 6 bases in the middle. CDR3 DNA sequence: TGTGCCAGCAGTTTAAGACAAAACTATGGCTACACCTTC. Translating it yields CASSLRQNYGYTF.

The chain employs TRBV30 and TRBJ1-3, with D unclear. The CDR3 sequence is 13 residues long. V lost 2 bases and J 3 bases, leaving 8 bases between the germline ends. Germline values: CDR1 GTSNPN, CDR2 SVGIG (reference sequence). CDR3 sequence reads: CAWSNEGGNTIYF. The CDR3 DNA reads TGTGCCTGGAGTAATGAAGGTGGAAACACCATATATTTT.

This clonotype showed up just a few times. The chain has TRBV27 and TRBJ1-3; unclear D gene. The V gene lost 0 bases and the J gene lost 0 bases, with 6 bases spanning the gap. Germline V gene sequence: CDR1 MNHEY, CDR2 SMNVEV (reference sequence). The CDR3 loop spans 15 amino acids. CDR3 bases: TGTGCCAGCAGTTTATCGCTCCACTCTGGAAACACCATATATTTT. The encoded protein is CASSLSLHSGNTIYF.

This clonotype was observed a few times. The genes are TRBV6-6 and TRBJ2-7; the match to TRBD1 covers 9 bases. Germline assignment: CDR1 MNHNY and CDR2 SVGAGI (reference sequence). Trimming cost V 7 bases and J 0 bases; bases outside gene matches: 7. The CDR3 contains 15 residues. Written as DNA, the CDR3 is TGTGCCAGCACCGAGCCGGGACAGGGCTCCTACGAGCAGTACTTC. Its translation: CASTEPGQGSYEQYF.

The J gene is TRBJ2-3, the V gene TRBV2; the match to TRBD2 covers 12 bases. Trimming removed 8 bases from V and 0 bases from J; junction bases left unmatched: 15. Germline V gene sequence: CDR1 SNHLY, CDR2 FYNNEI. The CDR3 is 19 amino acids. CDR3 loop: CASRTWRGTSGFSTDTQYF. The CDR3 coding sequence is TGTGCCAGCCGGACCTGGAGGGGGACTAGCGGGTTTAGCACAGATACGCAGTATTTT.

DNA of the CDR3: TGTGCCAGCAGCGGGCGGGACAGTGCAGATACGCAGTATTTT. Protein sequence: CASSGRDSADTQYF. The chain has TRBV7-9 and TRBJ2-3; D might be TRBD1 (7 bases). There are 14 residues in the CDR3. Trimming cost V 5 bases and J 4 bases, with 13 bases left between them. Germline values: CDR1 SEHNR, CDR2 FQNEAQ (reference sequence).

This chain joins TRBV7-9 and TRBJ2-1, with 7 bases identical to TRBD1. The ends lost 5 bases at V and 8 bases at J; junction bases unmatched: 6. The CDR3 consists of 13 residues. Germline V gives CDR1 SEHNR, CDR2 FQNEAQ (reference sequence). The CDR3, as DNA: TGTGCCAGCAGCCCACAGGGGCTGGATGAGCAGTTCTTC. Its translation: CASSPQGLDEQFF.

This clonotype was picked up a small number of times. The chain links TRBV7-9 to TRBJ1-2, with D uncertain. Germline V gives CDR1 SEHNR, CDR2 FQNEAQ (reference sequence). V shed 3 bases and J shed 6 bases, with 17 bases lying between them. CDR3 length equals 15 residues. The CDR3 DNA sequence: TGTGCCAGCAGCTTTCCGGCCAGCCGCCTGGATGGCTACACCTTC. This translates into CASSFPASRLDGYTF.

The table lists this clonotype with a count of one. The chain has TRBV7-1 and TRBJ1-2; no clear D gene. TRBV7-1 is flagged as an ORF with uncertain function. V lost 7 bases, J lost 7 bases, and 10 bases lay in between. The CDR3 spans 11 residues. Here the CDR3 DNA reads TGTGCCAGCACCAAAGGGAGTGGCTACACCTTC. It is translated as CASTKGSGYTF.

This clonotype was observed a handful of times. The V gene is TRBV28, the J gene TRBJ2-7; the match to TRBD1 covers 7 bases. The germline V gene has CDR1 MDHEN and CDR2 SYDVKM. The CDR3 has 14 residues. J lost 2 bases, V lost 2 bases, and 3 bases had no gene match. The CDR3 DNA reads as TGTGCCAGCAGTTTAGGGGACAGAGCCTACGAGCAGTACTTC. Protein sequence: CASSLGDRAYEQYF.

V usage is TRBV28 and J usage is TRBJ2-1, with D possibly matching TRBD2 (6 bases). Germline V gene sequence: CDR1 MDHEN, CDR2 SYDVKM. This CDR3 spans 14 amino acids. Trimming removed 3 bases from V and 5 bases from J, with 11 bases in between. The CDR3 bases are TGTGCCAGCAGTTTCTCTAGCGAGCACAATGAGCAGTTCTTC. Translation gives CASSFSSEHNEQFF.

This clonotype appeared many times. V is TRBV2 and J is TRBJ1-2; 7 nucleotides match TRBD1. From germline, CDR1 is SNHLY and CDR2 FYNNEI. The CDR3 length is 15 residues. The V segment lost 7 bases and the J segment 5 bases; nucleotides outside the gene matches: 13. The CDR3 nucleotides are TGTGCCAGCACCGCGGGGACAGCTAACCATTATGGCTACACCTTC. Amino acid sequence: CASTAGTANHYGYTF.